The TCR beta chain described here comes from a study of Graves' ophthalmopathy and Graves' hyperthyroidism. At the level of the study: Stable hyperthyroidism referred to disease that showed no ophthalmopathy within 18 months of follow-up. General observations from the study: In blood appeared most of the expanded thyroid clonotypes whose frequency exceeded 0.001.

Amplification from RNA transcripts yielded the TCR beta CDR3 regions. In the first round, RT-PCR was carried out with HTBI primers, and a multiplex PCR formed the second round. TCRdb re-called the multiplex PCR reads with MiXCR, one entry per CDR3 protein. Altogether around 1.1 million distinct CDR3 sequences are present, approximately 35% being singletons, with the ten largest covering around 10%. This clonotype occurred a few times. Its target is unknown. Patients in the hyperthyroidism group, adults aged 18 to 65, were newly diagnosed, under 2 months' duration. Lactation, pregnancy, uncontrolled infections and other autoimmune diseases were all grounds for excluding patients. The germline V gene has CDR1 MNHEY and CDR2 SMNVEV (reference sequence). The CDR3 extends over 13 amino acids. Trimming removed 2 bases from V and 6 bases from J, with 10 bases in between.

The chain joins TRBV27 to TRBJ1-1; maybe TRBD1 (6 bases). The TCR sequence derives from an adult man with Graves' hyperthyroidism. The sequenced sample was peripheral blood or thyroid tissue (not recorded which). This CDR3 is CASSLQGNAEAFF. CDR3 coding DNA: TGTGCCAGCAGTTTACAGGGGAATGCTGAAGCTTTCTTT.